The 3 T cell receptor beta chains presented below share a single source sample, sequenced in a study of CD4 T cells in relation to SARS-CoV-2 and coronaviruses. Unexposed donor CD4+ T cells date from about 2011-2018, before the COVID-19 pandemic. CD4+ T cells were isolated from the cells after more than nine days of culture. Clones were sequenced by immunoSEQ multiplex PCR, and TCRdb holds only the in-frame ones, with some missing. The repertoire holds about 23,000 clones, with about 80% as singletons. These TCRs' antigens remain unknown. Sequencing was done on a sample of CD4+ T cells from PBMCs, cultured in vitro. Receptor source: a human donor in good health.

The chain combines TRBV9 with TRBJ1-2; 7 positions agree with TRBD1. Trimming took 0 bases from V and 3 from J; bases not matched to a gene: 2. The CDR3 length is 14 residues. The germline V gene has CDR1 SGDLS and CDR2 YYNGEE. The CDR3, as DNA: TGTGCCAGCAGCGTAGTCCAGGGGGACTATGGCTACACCTTC. It encodes CASSVVQGDYGYTF.

The chain links TRBV24-1 to TRBJ2-7; tentatively, D is TRBD2 (6 bases). The CDR3 is 15 residues long. Germline V gene sequence: CDR1 KGHDR, CDR2 SFDVKD. Trimming pared 4 bases from V and 3 bases from J, leaving 15 bases between. CDR3 loop: CATSDTSEGFYEQYF. The DNA for the CDR3 is TGTGCCACCAGTGACACCTCGGAGGGTTTCTACGAGCAGTACTTC.

The CDR3 bases are TGTGCCAGCACCACTGACTATGCCGAAAAACTGTTTTTT. Translation gives CASTTDYAEKLFF. V is TRBV12-3 or TRBV12-4 and J is TRBJ1-4; D is unclear. The CDR3 consists of 13 residues. V gave up 7 bases and J gave up 8 bases, with 14 bases separating them.